Listed below are T cell receptor beta chains from one sample, sequenced in a study of shared clonotypes between healthy human individuals. The data were produced by immunoSEQ multiplex PCR, yet TCRdb's version contains in-frame clones alone and is incomplete. The sample contains about 230,000 clones, 50% to 80% of which appear only once. The sequenced sample consisted of memory CD4+ T cells sorted from blood. The receptors here all came from a man aged 25-40 years in good health. The CDR3 runs from the conserved cysteine through the conserved F or W. The D gene is left open where the match is weak. The size of a clone is reported for some rows only, either as once, few or many, or as a class for expanded clones.

few	NA	TRBV18	TRBJ2-7	CASSRRDEQYF	TGTGCCAGCTCACGACGGGACGAGCAGTACTTC
many	NA	TRBV7-2	TRBJ1-5	CASSKQGRDNQPQHF	TGTGCCAGCAGCAAGCAGGGGCGCGACAATCAGCCCCAGCATTTT
NA	NA	TRBV6-1	TRBJ2-1	CASRGGLNNEQFF	TGTGCCAGCAGAGGGGGACTTAACAATGAGCAGTTCTTC
NA	NA	TRBV6-1	TRBJ2-6	CASSVKSPHSGANVLTF	TGTGCCAGCAGTGTGAAGTCCCCGCACTCTGGGGCCAACGTCCTGACTTTC
NA	NA	TRBV11-3	TRBJ2-5	CASSLGAGGGPTQYF	TGTGCCAGCAGCTTAGGGGCGGGCGGTGGGCCGACCCAGTACTTC
NA	NA	TRBV7-9	TRBJ2-5	CASSFLGDGRETQYF	TGTGCCAGCAGCTTTTTAGGGGATGGTCGAGAGACCCAGTACTTC
NA	NA	TRBV7-9	TRBJ2-2	CASSLHGAAGELFF	TGTGCCAGCAGCTTACACGGGGCTGCCGGGGAGCTGTTTTTT
NA	NA	TRBV6-5	TRBJ2-7	CASRSTKGGYWQYF	TGTGCCAGCAGATCCACTAAGGGCGGCTATTGGCAGTACTTC
once	NA	TRBV25-1	TRBJ2-1	CASREGLADNEQFF	TGTGCCAGCAGGGAGGGCTTGGCTGACAATGAGCAGTTCTTC
NA	TRBD1	TRBV15	TRBJ2-5	CATSGDSLETQYF	TGTGCCACCAGCGGGGACAGTTTAGAGACCCAGTACTTC